This T cell receptor beta chain was profiled in a study of regulatory T cells in long-lasting Graves disease. Study background: Freshly diagnosed Graves' patients had used antithyroid drugs for under 3 months. Study-wide findings and caveats: Persistent patients shared more public clonotypes (2,741) than new patients (about 930).

Arm-PCR of CDR3 regions with iRepertoire HTBI primers generated TCR beta libraries. TCRdb reprocessed the multiplex PCR reads via MiXCR and lists one record per CDR3 protein. The sample records about 620,000 distinct CDR3 sequences, roughly 15% being singletons. Germline loops: CDR1 SNHLY, CDR2 FYNNEI. The J segment lost 8 bases and the V segment lost 6 bases, leaving 10 bases of the junction unmatched. This CDR3 spans 15 amino acids. With respect to this clonotype: What it recognizes is unknown.

The time point is: newly diagnosed GD, antithyroid drugs for less than 3 months. PBMC RNA was the source of the TCR library. These same records also appear under a second study, on T cells in Graves' hyperthyroidism and ophthalmopathy. That report notes: Stable hyperthyroidism was told apart from ophthalmopathy by a model built on 13 V-J features.

The V gene is TRBV2, the J gene TRBJ2-1, with TRBD2 matching over 10 bases. The sequences come from peripheral blood mononuclear cells (PBMCs), collected at new diagnosis, from a patient treated with antithyroid drugs. This TCR was recovered from a woman aged 25-40 years with Graves disease. CDR3 region: CASSRAGGGFDEQFF. In nucleotides, the CDR3 is TGTGCCAGCAGCCGAGCGGGAGGGGGTTTCGATGAGCAGTTCTTC. The entire variable domain, with the rest obtained from reference TRBV2 and TRBJ2-1, is as follows: EPEVTQTPSHQVTQMGQEVILRCVPISNHLYFYWYRQILGQKVEFLVSFYNNEISEKSEIFDDQFSVERPDGSNFTLKIRSTKLEDSAMYFCASSRAGGGFDEQFFGPGTRLTVL.